Described below is a single T cell receptor beta chain sequence and its context. As yet, its antigen is unknown. This specimen comes from a study of cytomegalovirus exposure and HLA in healthy donors. Whole-study context: Around 81% of 398 genotyped donors fell in the Caucasian-associated ancestry cluster. Study-level findings and limits: Indistinguishable V segments, including TRBV6-2 and TRBV6-3, were excluded. Among TCR beta chains, those listed as cytomegalovirus-associated numbered over 150.

The PCR had 60 Vbeta and 13 Jbeta primers. Assay: immunoSEQ multiplex PCR; the TCRdb copy retains only in-frame clones and omits some. The table has some 70,000 clones, around 70% seen once. The germline CDR1 and CDR2 sequences are SGHDN and FVKESK. The CDR3 sequence is 13 residues long. Trimming left V 4 bases short and J 2 bases short, with 8 bases between. Sequenced: PBMCs. The TCR sequence derives from a male donor in good health and CMV-seropositive. The gene calls are TRBV14 and TRBJ1-1; no definite D call. The CDR3 reads CASSRARNTEAFF. In nucleotides, the CDR3 is TGTGCCAGCAGCCGAGCGAGAAACACTGAAGCTTTCTTT.